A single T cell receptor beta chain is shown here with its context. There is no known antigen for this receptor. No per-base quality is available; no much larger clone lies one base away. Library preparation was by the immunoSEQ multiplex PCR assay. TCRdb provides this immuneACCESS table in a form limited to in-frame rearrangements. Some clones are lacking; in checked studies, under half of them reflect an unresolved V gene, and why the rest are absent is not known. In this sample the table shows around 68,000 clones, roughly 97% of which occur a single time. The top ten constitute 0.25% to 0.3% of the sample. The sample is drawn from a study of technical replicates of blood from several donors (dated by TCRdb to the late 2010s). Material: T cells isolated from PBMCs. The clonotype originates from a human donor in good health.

The CDR3 region has the sequence CASSFYRVETQYF. DNA sequence: TGTGCCAGCAGCTTCTACAGGGTAGAGACCCAGTACTTC. This chain is built from TRBV5-6 and TRBJ2-5; TRBD1 is possibly the D segment (6 matching bases). The germline V gene sets CDR1 to SGHDT and CDR2 to YYEEEE. Reading from cysteine to phenylalanine, the CDR3 counts 13 amino acids. Only CDR3 DNA is held: 39 bases, read in frame from base 1. V is cut by 2 bases and J by 4 bases, and the space between the germline ends is 9 bases. The variable domain in full, with residues beyond the CDR3 obtained from the reference TRBV5-6 and TRBJ2-5 genes, is DAGVTQSPTHLIKTRGQQVTLRCSPKSGHDTVSWYQQALGQGPQFIFQYYEEEERQRGNFPDRFSGHQFPNYSSELNVNALLLGDSALYLCASSFYRVETQYFGPGTRLLVL.